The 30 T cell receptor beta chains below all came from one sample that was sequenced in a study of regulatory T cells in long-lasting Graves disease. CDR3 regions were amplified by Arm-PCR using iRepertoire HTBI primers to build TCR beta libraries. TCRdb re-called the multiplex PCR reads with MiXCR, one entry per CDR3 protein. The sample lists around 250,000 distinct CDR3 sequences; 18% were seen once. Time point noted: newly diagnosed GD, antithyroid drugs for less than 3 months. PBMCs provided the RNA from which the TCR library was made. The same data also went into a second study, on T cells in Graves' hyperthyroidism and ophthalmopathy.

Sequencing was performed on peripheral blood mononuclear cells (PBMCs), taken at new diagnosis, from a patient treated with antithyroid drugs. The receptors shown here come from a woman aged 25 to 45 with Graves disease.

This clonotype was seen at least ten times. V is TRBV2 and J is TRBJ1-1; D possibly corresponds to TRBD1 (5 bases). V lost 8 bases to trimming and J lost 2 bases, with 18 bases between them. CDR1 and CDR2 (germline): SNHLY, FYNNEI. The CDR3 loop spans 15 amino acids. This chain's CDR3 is CASDFRDSGNTEAFF. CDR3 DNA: TGTGCCAGCGACTTCCGGGACTCGGGAAACACTGAAGCTTTCTTT.

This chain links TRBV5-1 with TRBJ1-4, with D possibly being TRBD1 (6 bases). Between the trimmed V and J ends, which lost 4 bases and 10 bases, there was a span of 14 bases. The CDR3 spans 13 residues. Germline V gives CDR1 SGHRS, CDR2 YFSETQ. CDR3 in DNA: TGCGCCAGCAGCGGTAAGGGGGATGGAAAACTGTTTTTT. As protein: CASSGKGDGKLFF.

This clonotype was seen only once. The CDR3: CASSHQRGNEQFF. CDR3 DNA sequence: TGCGCCAGCAGCCACCAACGGGGAAATGAGCAGTTCTTC. The V gene is TRBV4-3, the J gene TRBJ2-1, with D possibly matching TRBD2 (5 bases). This CDR3 contains 13 residues. From germline, CDR1 is LGHNA and CDR2 YSLEER. The germline V and J ends were trimmed by 3 bases and 7 bases, with 10 bases remaining between them.

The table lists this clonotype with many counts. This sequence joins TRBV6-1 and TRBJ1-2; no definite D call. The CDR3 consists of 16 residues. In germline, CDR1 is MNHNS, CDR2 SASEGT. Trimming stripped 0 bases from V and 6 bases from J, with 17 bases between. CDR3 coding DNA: TGTGCCAGCAGTGAAGCAGGAAGGGTCGTGGATGATGGCTACACCTTC. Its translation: CASSEAGRVVDDGYTF.

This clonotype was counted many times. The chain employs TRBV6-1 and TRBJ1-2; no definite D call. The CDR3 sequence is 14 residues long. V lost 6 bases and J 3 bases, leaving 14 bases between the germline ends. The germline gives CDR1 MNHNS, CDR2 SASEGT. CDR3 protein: CASRPDPSDYGYTF. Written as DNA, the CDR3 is TGTGCCAGCAGGCCCGATCCGAGTGACTATGGCTACACCTTC.

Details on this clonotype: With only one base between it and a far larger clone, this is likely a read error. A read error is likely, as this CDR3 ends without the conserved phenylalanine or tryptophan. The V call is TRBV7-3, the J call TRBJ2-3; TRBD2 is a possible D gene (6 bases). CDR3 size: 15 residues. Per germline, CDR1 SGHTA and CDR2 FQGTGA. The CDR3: CASSSSPGLTDTQYL. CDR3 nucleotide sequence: TGTGCTAGCAGCTCTTCCCCGGGACTTACAGATACGCAGTATCTT.

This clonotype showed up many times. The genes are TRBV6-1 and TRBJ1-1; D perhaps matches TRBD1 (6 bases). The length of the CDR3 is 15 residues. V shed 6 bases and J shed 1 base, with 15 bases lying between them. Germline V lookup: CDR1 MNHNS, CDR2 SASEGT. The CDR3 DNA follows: TGTGCCAGCAGGAAAGTACAGGGTTCGAACACTGAAGCTTTCTTT. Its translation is CASRKVQGSNTEAFF.

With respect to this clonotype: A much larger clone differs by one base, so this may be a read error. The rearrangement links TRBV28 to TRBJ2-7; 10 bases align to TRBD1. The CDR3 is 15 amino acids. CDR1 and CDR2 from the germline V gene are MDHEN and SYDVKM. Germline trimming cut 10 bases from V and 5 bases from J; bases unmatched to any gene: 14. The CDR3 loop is CATRPLDRGYNEQYF. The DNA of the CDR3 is TGTGCCACCCGACCTTTGGACAGGGGGTATAACGAGCAGTACTTC.

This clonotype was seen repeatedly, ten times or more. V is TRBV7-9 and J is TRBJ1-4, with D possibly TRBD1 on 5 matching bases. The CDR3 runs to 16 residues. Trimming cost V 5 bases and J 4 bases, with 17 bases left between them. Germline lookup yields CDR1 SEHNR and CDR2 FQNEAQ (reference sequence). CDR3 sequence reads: CASSTPVWGVNEKLFF. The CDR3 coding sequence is TGTGCCAGCAGCACCCCTGTGTGGGGGGTTAATGAAAAACTGTTTTTT.

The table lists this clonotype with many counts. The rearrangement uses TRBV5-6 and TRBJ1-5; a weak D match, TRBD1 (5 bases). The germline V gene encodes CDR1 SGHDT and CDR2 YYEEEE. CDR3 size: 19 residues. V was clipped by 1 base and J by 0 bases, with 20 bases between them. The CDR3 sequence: CASSLKKGRGPYSNQPQHF. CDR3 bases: TGTGCCAGCAGCTTGAAAAAGGGGAGGGGCCCGTATAGCAATCAGCCCCAGCATTTT.

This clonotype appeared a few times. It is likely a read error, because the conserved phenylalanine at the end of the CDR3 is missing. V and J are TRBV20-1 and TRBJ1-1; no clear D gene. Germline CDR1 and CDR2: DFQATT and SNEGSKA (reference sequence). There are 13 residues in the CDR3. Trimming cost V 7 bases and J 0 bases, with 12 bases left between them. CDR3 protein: CSGVEQLNTEAFL. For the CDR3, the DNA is TGCAGTGGGGTCGAACAGCTGAACACTGAAGCTTTCCTT.

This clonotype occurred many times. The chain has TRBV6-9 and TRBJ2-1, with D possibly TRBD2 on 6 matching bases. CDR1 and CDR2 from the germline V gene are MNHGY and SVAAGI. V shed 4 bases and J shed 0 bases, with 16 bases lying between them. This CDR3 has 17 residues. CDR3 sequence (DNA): TGTGCCAGCAGTTGGGACTTCGACGGACCCTCCTACAATGAGCAGTTCTTC. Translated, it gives CASSWDFDGPSYNEQFF.

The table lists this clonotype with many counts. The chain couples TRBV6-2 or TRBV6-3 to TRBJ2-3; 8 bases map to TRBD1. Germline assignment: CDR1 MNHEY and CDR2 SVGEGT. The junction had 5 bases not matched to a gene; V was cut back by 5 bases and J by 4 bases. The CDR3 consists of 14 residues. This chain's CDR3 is CASSRQGPSDTQYF. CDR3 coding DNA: TGTGCCAGCAGTCGACAGGGGCCGTCAGATACGCAGTATTTT.

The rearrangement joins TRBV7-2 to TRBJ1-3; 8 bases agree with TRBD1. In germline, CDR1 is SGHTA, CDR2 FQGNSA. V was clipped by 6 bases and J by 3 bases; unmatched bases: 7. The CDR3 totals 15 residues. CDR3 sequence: CASRPQGARGNTIYF. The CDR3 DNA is TGTGCCAGCAGGCCTCAGGGGGCGCGTGGAAACACCATATATTTT.

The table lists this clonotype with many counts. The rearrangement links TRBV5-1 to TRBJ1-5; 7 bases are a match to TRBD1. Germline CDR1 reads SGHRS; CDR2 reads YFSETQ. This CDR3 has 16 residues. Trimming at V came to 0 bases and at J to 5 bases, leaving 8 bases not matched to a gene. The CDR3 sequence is CASSLVPGGRDQPQHF. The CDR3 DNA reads TGCGCCAGCAGCTTGGTACCAGGGGGAAGGGATCAGCCCCAGCATTTT.

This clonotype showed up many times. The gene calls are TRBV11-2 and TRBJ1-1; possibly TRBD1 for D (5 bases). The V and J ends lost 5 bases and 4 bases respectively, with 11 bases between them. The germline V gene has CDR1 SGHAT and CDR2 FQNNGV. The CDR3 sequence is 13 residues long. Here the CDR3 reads CASSRGLGTEAFF. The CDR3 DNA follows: TGTGCCAGCAGCCGGGGGTTGGGCACTGAAGCTTTCTTT.

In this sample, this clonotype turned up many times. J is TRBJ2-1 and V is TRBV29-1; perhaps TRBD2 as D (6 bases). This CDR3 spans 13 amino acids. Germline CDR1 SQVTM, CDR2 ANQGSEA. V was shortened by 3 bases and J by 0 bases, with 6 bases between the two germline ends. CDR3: CSVDGGSYNEQFF. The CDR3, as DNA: TGCAGCGTTGACGGGGGCTCCTACAATGAGCAGTTCTTC.

CDR3 bases: TGCAGTGCTAGGGTTGACAGGGCTTGGTATGGCTACACCTTC. Protein product: CSARVDRAWYGYTF. The chain carries TRBV20-1 and TRBJ1-2; 7 bases are a match to TRBD1. J was trimmed by 5 bases and V by 3 bases; bases with no gene match: 9. Germline assignment: CDR1 DFQATT and CDR2 SNEGSKA (reference sequence). This CDR3 has 14 residues.

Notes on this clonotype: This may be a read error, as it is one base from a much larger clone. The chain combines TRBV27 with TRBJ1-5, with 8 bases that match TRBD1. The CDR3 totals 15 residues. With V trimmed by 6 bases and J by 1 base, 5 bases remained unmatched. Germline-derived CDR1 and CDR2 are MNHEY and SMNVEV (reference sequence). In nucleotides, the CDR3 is TGTGCCAGCAGATCACAGGGGGTGAGCAATCAGCCCCAGCATTTT. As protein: CASRSQGVSNQPQHF.

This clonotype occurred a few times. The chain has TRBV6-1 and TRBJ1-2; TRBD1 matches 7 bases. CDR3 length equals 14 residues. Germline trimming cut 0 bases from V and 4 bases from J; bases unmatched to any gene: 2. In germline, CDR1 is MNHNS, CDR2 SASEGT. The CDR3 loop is CASSEAWTGYGYTF. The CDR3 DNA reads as TGTGCCAGCAGTGAAGCATGGACAGGCTATGGCTACACCTTC.

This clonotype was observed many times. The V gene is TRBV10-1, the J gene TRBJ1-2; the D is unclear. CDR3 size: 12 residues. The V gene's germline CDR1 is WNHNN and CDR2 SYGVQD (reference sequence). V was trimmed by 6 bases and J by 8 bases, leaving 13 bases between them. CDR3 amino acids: CASRPQRRGYTF. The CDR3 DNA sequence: TGCGCCAGCAGGCCTCAACGTCGCGGCTACACCTTC.

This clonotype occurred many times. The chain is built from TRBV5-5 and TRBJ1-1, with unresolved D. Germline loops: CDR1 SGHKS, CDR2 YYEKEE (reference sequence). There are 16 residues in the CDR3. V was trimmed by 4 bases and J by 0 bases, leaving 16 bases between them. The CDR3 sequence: CASSHGGARVNTEAFF. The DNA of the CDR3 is TGTGCCAGCAGCCACGGCGGTGCCAGAGTGAACACTGAAGCTTTCTTT.

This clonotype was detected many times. The CDR3 DNA reads as TGTGCCAGCAGTTACTCGAGGTCTAGCGGGGTCCCGGGGACCCAGTACTTC. As protein: CASSYSRSSGVPGTQYF. The chain recombines TRBV6-5 with TRBJ2-5; 9 nucleotides agree with TRBD2. The ends lost 0 bases at V and 7 bases at J; junction bases unmatched: 12. The CDR3 consists of 17 residues. CDR1 and CDR2 from the germline V gene are MNHEY and SVGAGI.

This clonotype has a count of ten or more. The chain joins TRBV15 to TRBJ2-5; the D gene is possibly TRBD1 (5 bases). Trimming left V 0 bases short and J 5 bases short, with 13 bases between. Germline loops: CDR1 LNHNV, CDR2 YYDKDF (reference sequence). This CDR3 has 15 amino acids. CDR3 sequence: CATSRDRGQGETQYF. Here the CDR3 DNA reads TGTGCCACCAGCAGAGATCGTGGCCAGGGTGAGACCCAGTACTTC.

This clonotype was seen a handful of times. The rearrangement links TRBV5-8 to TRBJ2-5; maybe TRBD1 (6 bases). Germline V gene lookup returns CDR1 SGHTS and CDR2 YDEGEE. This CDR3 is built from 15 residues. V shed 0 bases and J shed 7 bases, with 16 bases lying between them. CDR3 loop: CASSLGDILHGTQYF. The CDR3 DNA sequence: TGTGCCAGCAGCTTGGGGGACATACTACATGGGACCCAGTACTTC. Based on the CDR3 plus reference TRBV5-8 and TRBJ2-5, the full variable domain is EAGVTQSPTHLIKTRGQQATLRCSPISGHTSVYWYQQALGLGLQFLLWYDEGEERNRGNFPPRFSGRQFPNYSSELNVNALELEDSALYLCASSLGDILHGTQYFGPGTRLLVL.

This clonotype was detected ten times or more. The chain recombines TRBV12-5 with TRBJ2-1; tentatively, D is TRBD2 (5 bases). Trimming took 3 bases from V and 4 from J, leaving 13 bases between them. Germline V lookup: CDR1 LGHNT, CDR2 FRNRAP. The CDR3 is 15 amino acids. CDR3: CASGLPWTSYNEQFF. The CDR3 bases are TGTGCTAGTGGTTTACCCTGGACTTCATACAATGAGCAGTTCTTC.

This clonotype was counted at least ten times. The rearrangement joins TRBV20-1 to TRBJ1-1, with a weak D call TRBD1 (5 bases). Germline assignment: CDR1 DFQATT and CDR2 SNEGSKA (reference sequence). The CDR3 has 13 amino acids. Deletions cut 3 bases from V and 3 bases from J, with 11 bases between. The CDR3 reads CSARDTFHTEAFF. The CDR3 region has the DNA TGCAGTGCTAGGGACACCTTTCACACTGAAGCTTTCTTT.

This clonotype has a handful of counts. CDR3 nucleotides: TGTGCCATCAGTGATTCCGGGACAAACAACCAAGAGACCCAGTACTTC. This translates into CAISDSGTNNQETQYF. The chain recombines TRBV10-3 with TRBJ2-5; a weak D match, TRBD1 (6 bases). This CDR3 comprises 16 residues. V gave up 3 bases and J gave up 0 bases, with 14 bases separating them. The germline V gene has CDR1 ENHRY and CDR2 SYGVKD.

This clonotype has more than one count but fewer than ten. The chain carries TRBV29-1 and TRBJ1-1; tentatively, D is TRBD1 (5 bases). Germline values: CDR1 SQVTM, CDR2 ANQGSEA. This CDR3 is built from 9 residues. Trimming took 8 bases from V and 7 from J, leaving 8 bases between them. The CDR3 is CSTDSEAFF. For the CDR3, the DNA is TGCAGCACCGACAGTGAAGCTTTCTTT.

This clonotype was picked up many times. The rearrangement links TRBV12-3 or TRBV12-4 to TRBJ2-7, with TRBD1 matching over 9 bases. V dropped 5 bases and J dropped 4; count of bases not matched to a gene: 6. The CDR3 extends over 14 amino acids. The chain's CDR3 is CASSPWTGAYEQYF. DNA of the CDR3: TGTGCCAGCAGTCCATGGACAGGGGCTTACGAGCAGTACTTC.